These 21 T cell receptor beta chains were all obtained from the same sample, sequenced in a study of shared clonotypes between healthy human individuals. Libraries were prepared by immunoSEQ multiplex PCR; TCRdb keeps only in-frame clonotypes and omits some of them. Of approximately 2.3 million clones listed, more than 80% are singletons. The sequenced sample was naive CD4+ T cells from PBMCs. As to subset: CD45RA+ positively selected. The receptor source for this set is a man between 18 and 35 years old in good health. Some clones in this sample may be carry-over from other donors' samples.

In this sample, this clone turned up once. The identical CDR3 is also encoded by other nucleotide sequences in the sample. The chain joins TRBV6-1 to TRBJ1-2, with D tentatively TRBD1 (6 bases). CDR3 length: 13 amino acids. The V end was cut by 3 bases, the J end by 5 bases, with 10 bases between. Germline CDR1 and CDR2: MNHNS and SASEGT. The CDR3 coding sequence is TGTGCCAGCAGTGACGGGGGCGGTTATGGCTACACCTTC. Its protein is CASSDGGGYGYTF.

V usage is TRBV5-4 and J usage is TRBJ2-5; 7 positions agree with TRBD1. The V gene end was trimmed by 4 bases and the J gene end by 5 bases; junction bases not matched to a gene: 11. The germline CDR1 and CDR2 sequences are SGHNT and YYREEE (reference sequence). There are 15 residues in the CDR3. The CDR3 region is CASSRRDSDSETQYF. The CDR3 DNA follows: TGTGCCAGCAGCCGCCGGGACAGCGACTCGGAGACCCAGTACTTC.

This clone has a single count. Here the CDR3 DNA reads TGTGCCTGGAGTCGGACAGGCTCCTACGAGCAGTACTTC. Translation gives CAWSRTGSYEQYF. The V call is TRBV30, the J call TRBJ2-7; 7 bases are a match to TRBD1. J was trimmed by 0 bases and V by 2 bases; bases with no gene match: 1. The CDR3 is 13 residues long. Germline V gene sequence: CDR1 GTSNPN, CDR2 SVGIG (reference sequence).

The rearrangement links TRBV15 to TRBJ2-7; D perhaps matches TRBD2 (6 bases). Per the germline V gene, CDR1 is LNHNV and CDR2 is YYDKDF (reference sequence). V lost 2 bases to trimming and J lost 0 bases, with 14 bases between them. The CDR3 is 16 amino acids. The CDR3 sequence: CATSRSRRESSYEQYF. In DNA, the CDR3 is TGTGCCACCAGCAGATCCCGGCGGGAAAGCTCCTACGAGCAGTACTTC.

The V gene is TRBV6-6, the J gene TRBJ1-1, with 7 bases lining up with TRBD1. Germline values: CDR1 MNHNY, CDR2 SVGAGI (reference sequence). This CDR3 is built from 14 residues. Trimming cost V 6 bases and J 4 bases; bases outside gene matches: 8. In DNA, the CDR3 is TGTGCCAGCAGCCCCCCCACAGGGGTCACTGAAGCTTTCTTT. Protein product: CASSPPTGVTEAFF.

The V and J genes are TRBV29-1 and TRBJ1-1; D ambiguous. The CDR3 runs to 13 residues. Germline CDR1 and CDR2: SQVTM and ANQGSEA. V was clipped by 0 bases and J by 10 bases, with 15 bases between them. The chain's CDR3 is CSVEDRGGRGAFF. The DNA for the CDR3 is TGCAGCGTTGAAGATCGGGGAGGGCGTGGAGCTTTCTTT. The whole variable domain, remainder taken from reference TRBV29-1 and TRBJ1-1, is SAVISQKPSRDICQRGTSLTIQCQVDSQVTMMFWYRQQPGQSLTLIATANQGSEATYESGFVIDKFPISRPNLTFSTLTVSNMSPEDSSIYLCSVEDRGGRGAFFGQGTRLTVV.

This chain links TRBV5-1 with TRBJ2-2; D possibly corresponds to TRBD1 (6 bases). The germline CDR1 and CDR2 sequences are SGHRS and YFSETQ. Deletions cut 3 bases from V and 2 bases from J, with 14 bases between. The CDR3 runs to 16 residues. The CDR3 reads CASSSAPGQNTGELFF. CDR3 nucleotide sequence: TGCGCCAGCAGCTCCGCCCCGGGACAAAACACCGGGGAGCTGTTTTTT.

V and J are TRBV28 and TRBJ1-2; 7 bases line up with TRBD1. CDR1 is MDHEN and CDR2 is SYDVKM in the germline V gene. This CDR3 is 12 amino acids long. V shed 5 bases, J shed 8 bases, and the junction held 5 bases outside the gene matches. The CDR3 region has the DNA TGTGCCAGCAGTCAGGGGGTGGAGGGCTACACCTTC. This encodes CASSQGVEGYTF.

The chain is built from TRBV14 and TRBJ2-1; 8 nucleotides align to TRBD2. The CDR3 is 16 residues long. Looked up from germline, CDR1 is SGHDN and CDR2 is FVKESK. V was clipped by 0 bases and J by 3 bases; unmatched bases: 4. The CDR3 here is CASSQDPLAGYNEQFF. In DNA, the CDR3 is TGTGCCAGCAGCCAAGACCCCCTAGCGGGCTACAATGAGCAGTTCTTC.

This sequence joins TRBV6-1 and TRBJ2-3, with 11 positions matching TRBD2. With V trimmed by 3 bases and J by 5 bases, 4 bases remained unmatched. Germline CDR1 MNHNS, CDR2 SASEGT. CDR3 size: 15 residues. CDR3 DNA: TGTGCCAGCAGTGATAGCGGGAGGGCCAGAGATACGCAGTATTTT. Its translation: CASSDSGRARDTQYF.

This clone was seen once. The chain joins TRBV5-8 to TRBJ2-2; 11 bases agree with TRBD2. This CDR3 contains 17 residues. The V and J ends lost 0 bases and 0 bases, in that order; junction bases with no gene match: 1. CDR1 SGHTS and CDR2 YDEGEE come from the germline V gene. CDR3 residues: CASSLGLAGPNTGELFF. The CDR3 coding sequence is TGTGCCAGCAGCTTGGGACTAGCGGGACCGAACACCGGGGAGCTGTTTTTT.

The J gene is TRBJ2-7, the V gene TRBV6-1, with D possibly called TRBD1 or TRBD2 (6 bases each). This CDR3 contains 14 residues. Trimming pared 6 bases from V and 6 bases from J, leaving 18 bases between. In germline, CDR1 is MNHNS, CDR2 SASEGT. The chain's CDR3 is CASRGGGGLGEQYF. In nucleotides, the CDR3 is TGTGCCAGCAGGGGGGGCGGAGGGTTGGGCGAGCAGTACTTC.

This chain links TRBV28 with TRBJ2-1; no reliable D call. The CDR3 totals 12 residues. Trimming stripped 6 bases from V and 8 bases from J, with 11 bases between. Germline values: CDR1 MDHEN, CDR2 SYDVKM. CDR3 amino acids: CASSPIGDEQFF. The CDR3 DNA sequence: TGTGCCAGCAGCCCCATTGGCGATGAGCAGTTCTTC.

This chain connects TRBV19 to TRBJ2-5; D may be TRBD1 (6 bases). CDR3 length: 14 residues. V lost 2 bases and J lost 1, with 8 bases in between. CDR1 LNHDA and CDR2 SQIVND come from the germline V gene (reference sequence). As DNA, the CDR3 is TGTGCCAGTAGTATAACAGGGCCCCAAGAGACCCAGTACTTC. It specifies CASSITGPQETQYF.

This clone was detected only a few times. Other DNA sequences within the sample encode an identical CDR3. The CDR3 DNA reads as TGCAGTGCTAGACCGGAAGAGACCCAGTACTTC. Translating it yields CSARPEETQYF. This sequence joins TRBV20-1 and TRBJ2-5; D is uncertain. CDR3 length: 11 residues. Trimming took 2 bases from V and 3 from J, leaving 4 bases between them. Germline CDR1 is DFQATT and CDR2 is SNEGSKA (reference sequence).

CDR3 nucleotides: TGTGCCAGTAGTATTAATAGGGGACAGGGTGGAAATCAGCCCCAGCATTTT. Its translation: CASSINRGQGGNQPQHF. The chain carries TRBV19 and TRBJ1-5; 9 bases map to TRBD1. The CDR3 consists of 17 residues. J was trimmed by 4 bases and V by 3 bases; bases with no gene match: 10. Per the germline V gene, CDR1 is LNHDA and CDR2 is SQIVND (reference sequence).

This chain joins TRBV27 and TRBJ2-7; 7 nucleotides match TRBD1. Germline CDR1 MNHEY, CDR2 SMNVEV (reference sequence). The V segment lost 5 bases and the J segment 0 bases; nucleotides outside the gene matches: 7. This CDR3 comprises 15 residues. CDR3 loop: CASSRGGAGSYEQYF. CDR3 nucleotides: TGTGCCAGCAGTAGAGGGGGCGCCGGCTCCTACGAGCAGTACTTC.

The sample holds one count of this clone. This chain connects TRBV7-8 to TRBJ2-7; D might be TRBD2 (6 bases). Trimming stripped 4 bases from V and 2 bases from J, with 12 bases between. Germline CDR1 is SGHVS and CDR2 is FQNEAQ. The CDR3 is 14 residues long. CDR3 sequence (DNA): TGTGCCAGCAGCTCGAGGGACTCGGCCTACGAGCAGTACTTC. Protein sequence: CASSSRDSAYEQYF.

CDR3 DNA: TGTGCCAGCAGCTTAGTCGTTATAGGGGTCGGCTACACCTTC. Residues: CASSLVVIGVGYTF. This chain joins TRBV7-2 and TRBJ1-2; D possibly corresponds to TRBD1 (5 bases). Germline lookup yields CDR1 SGHTA and CDR2 FQGNSA. V was clipped by 1 base and J by 8 bases, with 14 bases between them. The CDR3 runs to 14 residues.

This chain connects TRBV7-8 to TRBJ2-7; TRBD1 aligns across 7 bases. CDR1 is SGHVS and CDR2 is FQNEAQ in the germline V gene. The CDR3 loop spans 16 amino acids. With 5 bases clipped from V and 1 base from J, the junction kept 11 bases outside the gene matches. CDR3 sequence: CASSGRDRDGSYEQYF. CDR3 nucleotide sequence: TGTGCCAGCAGCGGACGAGACAGGGACGGGTCCTACGAGCAGTACTTC.

V is TRBV28 and J is TRBJ2-1, with D perhaps matching TRBD1 (5 bases). Looked up from germline, CDR1 is MDHEN and CDR2 is SYDVKM. The length of the CDR3 is 15 residues. V gave up 1 base and J gave up 8 bases, with 15 bases separating them. CDR3 sequence: CASSLYEQGRDEQFF. In nucleotides, the CDR3 is TGTGCCAGCAGTTTATATGAGCAGGGTCGTGATGAGCAGTTCTTC.